These 27 T cell receptor beta chains were sequenced from one sample in a study of shared clonotypes between healthy human individuals. As defined, naive CD8 cells were CD45RO-negative and positively selected for CCR7, with terminally differentiated effector memory CD45RA+ cells excluded. Sequencing used immunoSEQ multiplex PCR; TCRdb keeps in-frame clones, though not all of them. Seen here are a few million clones, over 85% observed once, and the top ten hold around 1.7%. Sequencing used naive CD8+ T cells from PBMCs. The receptors come from a man younger than 30 in good health. Some clones in this sample may be carry-over from other donors' samples.

The rearrangement joins TRBV2 to TRBJ2-3, with 8 positions matching TRBD1. The ends lost 3 bases at V and 2 bases at J; junction bases unmatched: 7. CDR1 and CDR2 from the germline V gene are SNHLY and FYNNEI. The CDR3 has 16 amino acids. The CDR3 DNA sequence: TGTGCCAGCAGTGAGGTGCAGGGGGCGCTCACAGATACGCAGTATTTT. This sequence encodes CASSEVQGALTDTQYF.

V usage is TRBV5-4 and J usage is TRBJ2-7; D is ambiguous. The V gene lost 3 bases and the J gene lost 4 bases, with 11 bases spanning the gap. The germline gives CDR1 SGHNT, CDR2 YYREEE (reference sequence). The CDR3 has 13 residues. CDR3 amino acids: CASSSENPYEQYF. DNA of the CDR3: TGTGCCAGCAGCTCGGAGAACCCGTACGAGCAGTACTTC. Full variable domain (outside the CDR3, taken from reference TRBV5-4 and TRBJ2-7): ETGVTQSPTHLIKTRGQQVTLRCSSQSGHNTVSWYQQALGQGPQFIFQYYREEENGRGNFPPRFSGLQFPNYSSELNVNALELDDSALYLCASSSENPYEQYFGPGTRLTVT.

This chain joins TRBV6-5 and TRBJ2-1; D is unresolved. This CDR3 spans 13 amino acids. Per the germline V gene, CDR1 is MNHEY and CDR2 is SVGAGI. V lost 5 bases to trimming and J lost 7 bases, with 12 bases between them. The CDR3 DNA reads as TGTGCCAGCAGTAAGTCCCACGGGAATGAGCAGTTCTTC. Protein: CASSKSHGNEQFF.

The chain recombines TRBV9 with TRBJ2-1; D not certain. Germline CDR1 and CDR2: SGDLS and YYNGEE. The length of the CDR3 is 13 residues. V lost 4 bases, J lost 5 bases, and 10 bases lay in between. DNA of the CDR3: TGTGCCAGCAGCCCCCGGCCGGACAATGAGCAGTTCTTC. Protein product: CASSPRPDNEQFF.

The chain recombines TRBV30 with TRBJ2-7, with D possibly being TRBD1 or TRBD2 (5 bases each). Germline V gene lookup returns CDR1 GTSNPN and CDR2 SVGIG (reference sequence). Trimming left V 3 bases short and J 3 bases short, with 18 bases between. CDR3 size: 15 residues. CDR3 coding DNA: TGTGCCTGGAGGGCCGGGACGTTGGAATTCTACGAGCAGTACTTC. It yields the protein CAWRAGTLEFYEQYF.

As concerns this clone: Different DNA sequences within this sample yield the same CDR3. The V gene is TRBV5-1, the J gene TRBJ2-7, with D unclear. The V end lost 0 bases, the J end lost 1 base, and 5 bases lay between the germline ends. The CDR3 is made up of 13 amino acids. Germline V gene data show CDR1 as SGHRS and CDR2 as YFSETQ. CDR3 DNA sequence: TGCGCCAGCAGCTTGGGGTCGTCCTACGAGCAGTACTTC. Protein: CASSLGSSYEQYF.

The gene calls are TRBV29-1 and TRBJ2-5; D possibly matches TRBD1 or TRBD2 (5 bases each). The CDR3 is 14 amino acids. With 4 bases removed from V and 4 bases from J, the gap between germline ends came to 16 bases. Looked up from germline, CDR1 is SQVTM and CDR2 is ANQGSEA. The CDR3 region is CSVVVRGGLETQYF. CDR3 sequence (DNA): TGCAGCGTTGTAGTTCGTGGGGGTTTAGAGACCCAGTACTTC.

This chain connects TRBV7-9 to TRBJ2-3; perhaps TRBD1 as D (6 bases). Germline-derived CDR1 and CDR2 are SEHNR and FQNEAQ (reference sequence). Trimming stripped 4 bases from V and 1 base from J, with 18 bases between. The CDR3 runs to 17 residues. The CDR3 reads CASSSGAGDGGTDTQYF. CDR3 DNA: TGTGCCAGCAGCTCTGGGGCAGGGGATGGTGGCACAGATACGCAGTATTTT.

The V gene is TRBV7-6, the J gene TRBJ2-1; D is uncertain. V was trimmed by 4 bases and J by 5 bases, leaving 6 bases between them. This CDR3 is built from 12 residues. The germline V gene has CDR1 SGHVS and CDR2 FNYEAQ. The CDR3, as DNA: TGTGCCAGCAGCTACGGCGACAATGAGCAGTTCTTC. Translated: CASSYGDNEQFF. The full variable domain, rest sourced from reference TRBV7-6 and TRBJ2-1, is GAGVSQSPRYKVTKRGQDVALRCDPISGHVSLYWYRQALGQGPEFLTYFNYEAQQDKSGLPNDRFSAERPEGSISTLTIQRTEQRDSAMYRCASSYGDNEQFFGPGTRLTVL.

Concerning this clone itself: Other DNA sequences of this sample code for an identical CDR3. V usage is TRBV2 and J usage is TRBJ1-5; perhaps TRBD1 as D (5 bases). With 3 bases removed from V and 4 bases from J, the gap between germline ends came to 10 bases. The CDR3 extends over 14 amino acids. Germline-derived CDR1 and CDR2 are SNHLY and FYNNEI. The CDR3 loop is CASSEVGGNQPQHF. The CDR3 region has the DNA TGTGCCAGCAGTGAGGTGGGGGGTAATCAGCCCCAGCATTTT.

The chain links TRBV2 to TRBJ2-7; D gene ambiguous. This CDR3 has 15 amino acids. Germline CDR1 is SNHLY and CDR2 is FYNNEI. V gave up 4 bases and J gave up 0 bases, with 13 bases separating them. The CDR3 bases are TGTGCCAGCAGTGCTTCCAGCGCCTACTCCTACGAGCAGTACTTC. As protein: CASSASSAYSYEQYF.

The CDR3 protein is CASSGAAGSSYEQYF. In DNA, the CDR3 is TGTGCCAGTAGTGGCGCGGCAGGGTCCTCCTACGAGCAGTACTTC. This rearrangement joins TRBV19 to TRBJ2-7; the D gene is possibly TRBD1 (5 bases). The CDR3 contains 15 residues. Trimming took off 5 bases at V and 0 bases at J, with 14 bases between the two ends. Per the germline V gene, CDR1 is LNHDA and CDR2 is SQIVND (reference sequence).

V is TRBV4-3 and J is TRBJ2-7; TRBD2 aligns across 9 bases. There are 14 residues in the CDR3. Germline V gene sequence: CDR1 LGHNA, CDR2 YSLEER. The ends lost 0 bases at V and 5 bases at J; junction bases unmatched: 2. For the CDR3, the DNA is TGCGCCAGCAGCCAAGATTGGACTAGCGACGAGCAGTACTTC. Encoded protein: CASSQDWTSDEQYF.

The rearrangement links TRBV2 to TRBJ2-1, with 7 bases aligning to TRBD1. Looked up from germline, CDR1 is SNHLY and CDR2 is FYNNEI. CDR3 length equals 15 residues. J was trimmed by 6 bases and V by 6 bases; bases with no gene match: 11. For the CDR3, the DNA is TGTGCCAGCAGCCTACCGGAGACAGGGCTCAATGAGCAGTTCTTC. Amino acids: CASSLPETGLNEQFF.

This rearrangement joins TRBV7-9 to TRBJ2-2, with TRBD2 identical over 9 bases. Germline loops: CDR1 SEHNR, CDR2 FQNEAQ (reference sequence). J was trimmed by 2 bases and V by 4 bases; bases with no gene match: 14. There are 19 residues in the CDR3. This CDR3 is CASSSPTGTSPSNTGELFF. CDR3 DNA sequence: TGTGCCAGCAGCTCGCCGACCGGGACTAGCCCCTCCAACACCGGGGAGCTGTTTTTT. The variable domain in full, completed from reference TRBV7-9 and TRBJ2-2, reads DTGVSQNPRHKITKRGQNVTFRCDPISEHNRLYWYRQTLGQGPEFLTYFQNEAQLEKSRLLSDRFSAERPKGSFSTLEIQRTEQGDSAMYLCASSSPTGTSPSNTGELFFGEGSRLTVL.

The chain couples TRBV7-8 to TRBJ2-5; 9 nucleotides align to TRBD1. Germline-derived CDR1 and CDR2 are SGHVS and FQNEAQ. CDR3 length: 16 amino acids. The V gene end was trimmed by 1 base and the J gene end by 5 bases; junction bases not matched to a gene: 8. CDR3 region: CASSLEVDRGYETQYF. DNA for the CDR3: TGTGCCAGCAGCTTAGAGGTGGACAGGGGTTATGAGACCCAGTACTTC.

V is TRBV30 and J is TRBJ2-7; D call uncertain. V was shortened by 2 bases and J by 2 bases, with 4 bases between the two germline ends. Per the germline V gene, CDR1 is GTSNPN and CDR2 is SVGIG (reference sequence). The length of the CDR3 is 11 residues. CDR3 nucleotides: TGTGCCTGGAGTTACACCTACGAGCAGTACTTC. Translating it yields CAWSYTYEQYF.

The CDR3, as DNA: TGTGCCAGCTGGGACAGGGGAGGCTCCTACGAGCAGTACTTC. It yields the protein CASWDRGGSYEQYF. The chain has TRBV10-3 and TRBJ2-7, with TRBD1 identical over 10 bases. The CDR3 has 14 residues. Germline CDR1 is ENHRY and CDR2 is SYGVKD. The V gene end was trimmed by 10 bases and the J gene end by 0 bases; junction bases not matched to a gene: 6.

The CDR3 nucleotides read TGTGCCAGCAGTCCGGAGAGGGACGAGCAGTACTTC. Amino acid sequence: CASSPERDEQYF. The V and J genes are TRBV25-1 and TRBJ2-7; D is perhaps TRBD2 (5 bases). The CDR3 is 12 amino acids. The V and J ends lost 5 bases and 5 bases respectively, with 10 bases between them. Germline CDR1 reads MGHDK; CDR2 reads SYGVNS.

This clone was picked up one time. J is TRBJ2-1 and V is TRBV27; 8 nucleotides agree with TRBD2. The germline CDR1 and CDR2 sequences are MNHEY and SMNVEV (reference sequence). Trimming took 1 base from V and 5 from J; bases not matched to a gene: 4. The CDR3 spans 15 residues. The DNA for the CDR3 is TGTGCCAGCAGTTTATTAGCGGGAACCCACAATGAGCAGTTCTTC. Amino acid sequence: CASSLLAGTHNEQFF.

This chain connects TRBV13 to TRBJ2-5, with D possibly matching TRBD2 (5 bases). The germline V gene has CDR1 PRHDT and CDR2 FYEKMQ (reference sequence). CDR3 length: 13 residues. The V end lost 4 bases, the J end lost 7 bases, and 13 bases lay between the germline ends. CDR3 DNA: TGTGCCAGCAGCTCAGAGGGCACTGGGACCCAGTACTTC. Its protein is CASSSEGTGTQYF. The complete variable domain, with remaining parts taken from reference TRBV13 and TRBJ2-5, reads AAGVIQSPRHLIKEKRETATLKCYPIPRHDTVYWYQQGPGQDPQFLISFYEKMQSDKGSIPDRFSAQQFSDYHSELNMSSLELGDSALYFCASSSEGTGTQYFGPGTRLLVL.

The V call is TRBV7-9, the J call TRBJ1-3, with 10 positions matching TRBD1. CDR3 length: 14 residues. Germline CDR1 is SEHNR and CDR2 is FQNEAQ (reference sequence). J lost 8 bases, V lost 4 bases, and 5 bases had no gene match. The DNA for the CDR3 is TGTGCCAGCAGCTCGACAGGGGGCCGAGACACCATATATTTT. This codes for CASSSTGGRDTIYF.

V is TRBV11-2 and J is TRBJ1-1; D remains ambiguous. Germline CDR1 SGHAT, CDR2 FQNNGV. V gave up 4 bases and J gave up 0 bases, with 15 bases separating them. The CDR3 totals 16 residues. CDR3 amino acids: CASSSRLDRMNTEAFF. The CDR3 bases are TGTGCCAGCAGCTCCCGACTAGACCGGATGAACACTGAAGCTTTCTTT.

V gene TRBV21-1 combines with J gene TRBJ1-5; the listed D gene, TRBD1, was not tested against the DNA. TRBV21-1 is an annotated pseudogene. The CDR3 loop spans 15 amino acids. The CDR3 protein is CASSPVADSNQPQHF. The CDR3 coding sequence is TGTGCCAGCAGCCCAGTGGCAGATAGCAATCAGCCCCAGCATTTT.

The rearrangement joins TRBV19 to TRBJ2-1, with 8 positions matching TRBD1. The CDR3 totals 15 residues. Germline-derived CDR1 and CDR2 are LNHDA and SQIVND (reference sequence). The V segment lost 3 bases and the J segment 3 bases; nucleotides outside the gene matches: 4. CDR3 amino acids: CASSMRTGFYNEQFF. In DNA, the CDR3 is TGTGCCAGTAGTATGAGGACAGGGTTCTACAATGAGCAGTTCTTC.

The V gene is TRBV14, the J gene TRBJ2-1; the match to TRBD2 covers 8 bases. CDR1 SGHDN and CDR2 FVKESK come from the germline V gene. J was trimmed by 7 bases and V by 4 bases; bases with no gene match: 21. This CDR3 comprises 19 residues. CDR3 protein: CASSRTAGSGSSSRNEQFF. Here the CDR3 DNA reads TGTGCCAGCAGCCGCACTGCGGGCAGCGGGAGTAGTTCACGGAATGAGCAGTTCTTC.

The chain is built from TRBV2 and TRBJ1-3; D is perhaps TRBD1 (5 bases). V was trimmed by 5 bases and J by 0 bases, leaving 11 bases between them. This CDR3 spans 15 amino acids. CDR1 is SNHLY and CDR2 is FYNNEI in the germline V gene. This CDR3 reads CASSPTGDSGNTIYF. In DNA form, the CDR3 reads TGTGCCAGCAGTCCCACAGGAGACTCTGGAAACACCATATATTTT.